This T cell receptor beta chain was sequenced during a study of blood T cell repertoires in COVID-19. Study-wide background: Collection of acute and convalescent COVID-19 samples took place in the United States, Italy and Spain.

Looked up from germline, CDR1 is LNHDA and CDR2 is SQIVND (reference sequence). Trimming cost V 5 bases and J 4 bases; bases outside gene matches: 6. The CDR3 loop spans 14 amino acids. Libraries were prepared by immunoSEQ multiplex PCR; TCRdb keeps only in-frame clonotypes and omits some of them. The sample contains a few hundred thousand clones, 85% to 90% of which appear only once. The clonotype was recovered from a woman between 40 and 55 years old with acute or convalescent COVID-19. The chain uses TRBV19 and TRBJ2-5, with 8 bases matching TRBD2. The material sequenced was peripheral blood. This CDR3 is CASSFLAGIETQYF. CDR3 DNA sequence: TGTGCCAGTAGTTTCTTAGCGGGGATAGAGACCCAGTACTTC.